This TCR beta chain was sequenced for a study of blood T cell repertoires in COVID-19. Seattle participants joined during active infection and were tracked over time. Germline lookup yields CDR1 SGHAT and CDR2 FQNNGV. This CDR3 is 16 amino acids long. The ends lost 5 bases at V and 6 bases at J; junction bases unmatched: 12. Sequencing used immunoSEQ multiplex PCR; TCRdb keeps in-frame clones, though not all of them. The sample lists over 450,000 clones, roughly 91% occurring once. The specimen sequenced was peripheral blood. This sequence was found in a woman in her 50s with COVID-19, enrolled during active disease. The chain uses TRBV11-2 and TRBJ1-1; 10 nucleotides agree with TRBD1. CDR3 DNA: TGTGCCAGCAGCCCGCTTTTTGGACAGGGGGGGTCTGAAGCTTTCTTT. Translated, it gives CASSPLFGQGGSEAFF.